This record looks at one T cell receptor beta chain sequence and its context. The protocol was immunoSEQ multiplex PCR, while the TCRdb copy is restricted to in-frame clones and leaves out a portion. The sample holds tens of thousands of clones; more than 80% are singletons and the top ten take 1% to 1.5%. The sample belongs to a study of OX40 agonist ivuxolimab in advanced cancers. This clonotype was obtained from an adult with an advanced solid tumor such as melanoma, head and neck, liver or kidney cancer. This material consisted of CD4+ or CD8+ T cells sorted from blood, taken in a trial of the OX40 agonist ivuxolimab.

The CDR3 sequence is CASKQDWFQETQYF. The CDR3 bases are TGCGCCAGCAAACAGGACTGGTTCCAAGAGACCCAGTACTTC. This chain uses TRBV5-1 with TRBJ2-5, with D possibly called TRBD1 or TRBD2 (5 bases each). Germline V lookup: CDR1 SGHRS, CDR2 YFSETQ. The CDR3 runs to 14 residues. V was clipped by 6 bases and J by 1 base, with 13 bases between them. Full variable domain (outside the CDR3, taken from reference TRBV5-1 and TRBJ2-5): KAGVTQTPRYLIKTRGQQVTLSCSPISGHRSVSWYQQTPGQGLQFLFEYFSETQRNKGNFPGRFSGRQFSNSRSEMNVSTLELGDSALYLCASKQDWFQETQYFGPGTRLLVL.